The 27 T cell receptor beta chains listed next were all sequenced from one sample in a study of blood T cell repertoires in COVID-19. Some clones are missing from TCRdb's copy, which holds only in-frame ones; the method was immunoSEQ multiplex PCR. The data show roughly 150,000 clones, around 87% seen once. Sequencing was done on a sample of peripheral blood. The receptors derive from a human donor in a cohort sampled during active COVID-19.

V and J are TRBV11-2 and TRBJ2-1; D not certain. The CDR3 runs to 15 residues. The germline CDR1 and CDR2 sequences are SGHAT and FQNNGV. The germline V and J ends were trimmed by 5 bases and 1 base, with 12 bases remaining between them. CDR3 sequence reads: CASSPHQLSYNEQFF. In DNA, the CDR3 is TGTGCCAGCAGCCCTCATCAACTTTCCTACAATGAGCAGTTCTTC.

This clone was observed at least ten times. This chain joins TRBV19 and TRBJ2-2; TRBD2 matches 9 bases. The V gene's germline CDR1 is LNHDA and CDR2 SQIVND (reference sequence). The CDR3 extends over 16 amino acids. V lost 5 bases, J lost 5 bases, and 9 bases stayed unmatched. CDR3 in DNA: TGTGCCAGTAGTCCAAGTAGGACTAGCGAAACCGGGGAGCTGTTTTTT. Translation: CASSPSRTSETGELFF.

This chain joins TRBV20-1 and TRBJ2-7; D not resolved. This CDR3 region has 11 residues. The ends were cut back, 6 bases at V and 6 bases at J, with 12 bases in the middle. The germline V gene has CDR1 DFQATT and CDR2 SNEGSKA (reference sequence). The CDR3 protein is CSATRSVEQYF. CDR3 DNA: TGCAGTGCCACCAGGTCGGTCGAGCAGTACTTC.

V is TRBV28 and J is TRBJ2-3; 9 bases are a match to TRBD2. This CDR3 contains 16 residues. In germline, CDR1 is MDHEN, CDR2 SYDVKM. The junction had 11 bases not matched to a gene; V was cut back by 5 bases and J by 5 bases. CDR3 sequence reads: CASSGALAGQLDTQYF. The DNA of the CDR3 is TGTGCCAGCAGTGGGGCTCTAGCGGGACAATTAGATACGCAGTATTTT.

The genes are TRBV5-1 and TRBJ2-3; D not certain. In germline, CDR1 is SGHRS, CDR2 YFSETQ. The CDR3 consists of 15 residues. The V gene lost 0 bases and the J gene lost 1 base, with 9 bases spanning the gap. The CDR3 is CASSLESGRTDTQYF. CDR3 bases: TGCGCCAGCAGCTTGGAAAGTGGGCGCACAGATACGCAGTATTTT.

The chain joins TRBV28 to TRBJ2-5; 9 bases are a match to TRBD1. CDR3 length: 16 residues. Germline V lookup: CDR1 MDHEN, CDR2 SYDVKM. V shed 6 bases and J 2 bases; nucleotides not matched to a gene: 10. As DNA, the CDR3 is TGTGCCAGCAGACGGACAGGGGACTCCTTACAAGAGACCCAGTACTTC. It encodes CASRRTGDSLQETQYF.

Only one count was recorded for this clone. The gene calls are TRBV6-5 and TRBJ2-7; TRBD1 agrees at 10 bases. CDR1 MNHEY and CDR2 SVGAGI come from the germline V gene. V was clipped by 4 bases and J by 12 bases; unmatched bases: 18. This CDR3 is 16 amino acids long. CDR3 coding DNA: TGTGCCAGCAGTTCTGGCACAGCCGGGACAGGGGCTAGTAGGTACTTC. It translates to CASSSGTAGTGASRYF.

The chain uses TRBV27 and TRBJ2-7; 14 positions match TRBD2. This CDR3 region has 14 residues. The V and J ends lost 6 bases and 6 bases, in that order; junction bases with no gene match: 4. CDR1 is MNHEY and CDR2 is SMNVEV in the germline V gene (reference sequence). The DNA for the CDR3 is TGTGCCAGCAGGCCGGGACTAGCGGGAGTCGAGCAGTACTTC. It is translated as CASRPGLAGVEQYF.

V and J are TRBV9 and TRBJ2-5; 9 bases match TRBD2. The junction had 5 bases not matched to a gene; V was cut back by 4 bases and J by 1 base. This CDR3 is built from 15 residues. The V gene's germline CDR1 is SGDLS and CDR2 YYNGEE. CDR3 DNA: TGTGCCAGCAGCTCCTTGACTAGCGGCCAAGAGACCCAGTACTTC. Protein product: CASSSLTSGQETQYF.

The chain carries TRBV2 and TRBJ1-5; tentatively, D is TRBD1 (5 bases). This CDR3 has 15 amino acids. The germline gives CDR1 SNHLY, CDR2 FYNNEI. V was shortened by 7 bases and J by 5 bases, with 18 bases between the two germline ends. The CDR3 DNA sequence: TGTGCCAGCACCTGGATGGGGGGTGTCTATCAGCCCCAGCATTTT. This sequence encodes CASTWMGGVYQPQHF.

The CDR3 is CASSYGTSSTDTQYF. DNA of the CDR3: TGTGCCAGCAGCTACGGGACTTCTAGCACAGATACGCAGTATTTT. V usage is TRBV5-4 and J usage is TRBJ2-3; TRBD2 might be the D (6 bases). With 3 bases removed from V and 0 bases from J, the gap between germline ends came to 11 bases. The CDR3 totals 15 residues. Looked up from germline, CDR1 is SGHNT and CDR2 is YYREEE (reference sequence).

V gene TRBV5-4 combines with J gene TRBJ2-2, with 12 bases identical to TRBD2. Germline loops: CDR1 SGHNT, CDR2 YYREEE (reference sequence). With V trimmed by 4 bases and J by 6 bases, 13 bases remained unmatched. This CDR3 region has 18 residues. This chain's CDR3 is CASSLALTSGRNPGELFF. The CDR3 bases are TGTGCCAGCAGCCTAGCACTAACTAGCGGGAGGAATCCCGGGGAGCTGTTTTTT.

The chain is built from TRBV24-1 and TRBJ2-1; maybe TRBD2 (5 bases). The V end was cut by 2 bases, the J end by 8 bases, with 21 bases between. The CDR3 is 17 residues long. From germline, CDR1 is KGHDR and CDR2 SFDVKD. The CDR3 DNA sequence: TGTGCCACCAGTGATTCGAAACTAGATACTCGGGCGGATGAGCAGTTCTTC. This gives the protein CATSDSKLDTRADEQFF.

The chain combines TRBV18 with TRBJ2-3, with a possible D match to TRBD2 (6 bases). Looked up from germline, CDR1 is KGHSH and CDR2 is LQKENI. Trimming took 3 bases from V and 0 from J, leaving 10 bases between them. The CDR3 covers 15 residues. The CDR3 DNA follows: TGTGCCAGCTCACCTGCTGGGACTAGCACAGATACGCAGTATTTT. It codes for CASSPAGTSTDTQYF.

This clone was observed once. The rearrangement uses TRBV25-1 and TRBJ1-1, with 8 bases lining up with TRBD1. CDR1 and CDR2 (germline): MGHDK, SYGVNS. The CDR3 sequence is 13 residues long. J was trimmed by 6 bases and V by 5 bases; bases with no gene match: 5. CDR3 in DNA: TGTGCCAGCAGTCCAGGGGGCGACGCTGAAGCTTTCTTT. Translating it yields CASSPGGDAEAFF.

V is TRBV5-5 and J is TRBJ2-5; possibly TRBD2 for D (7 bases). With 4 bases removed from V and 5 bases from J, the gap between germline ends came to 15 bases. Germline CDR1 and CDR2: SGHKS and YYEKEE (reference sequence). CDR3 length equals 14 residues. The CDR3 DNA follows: TGTGCCAGCAGCGCCGTCGGGGGGCGGGAGACCCAGTACTTC. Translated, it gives CASSAVGGRETQYF.

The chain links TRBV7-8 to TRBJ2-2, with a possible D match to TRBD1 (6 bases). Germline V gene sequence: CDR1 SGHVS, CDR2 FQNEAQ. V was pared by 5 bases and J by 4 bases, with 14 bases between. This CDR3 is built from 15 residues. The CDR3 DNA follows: TGTGCCAGCAGCGACCTGGGGGCTGGCACCGGGGAGCTGTTTTTT. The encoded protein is CASSDLGAGTGELFF.

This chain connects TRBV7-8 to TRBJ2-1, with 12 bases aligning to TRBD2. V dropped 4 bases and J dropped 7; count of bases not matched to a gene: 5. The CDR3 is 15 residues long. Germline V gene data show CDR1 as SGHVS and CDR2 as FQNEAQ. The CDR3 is CASSSLAGGVNEQFF. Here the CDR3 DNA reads TGTGCCAGCAGCTCACTAGCGGGAGGAGTGAATGAGCAGTTCTTC.

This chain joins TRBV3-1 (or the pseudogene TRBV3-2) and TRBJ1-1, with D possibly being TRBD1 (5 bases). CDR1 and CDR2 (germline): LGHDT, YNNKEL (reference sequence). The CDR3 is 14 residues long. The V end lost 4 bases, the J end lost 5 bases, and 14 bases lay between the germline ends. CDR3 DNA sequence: TGTGCCAGCAGCCCGGAAGGGGAATGGACTGAAGCTTTCTTT. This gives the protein CASSPEGEWTEAFF.

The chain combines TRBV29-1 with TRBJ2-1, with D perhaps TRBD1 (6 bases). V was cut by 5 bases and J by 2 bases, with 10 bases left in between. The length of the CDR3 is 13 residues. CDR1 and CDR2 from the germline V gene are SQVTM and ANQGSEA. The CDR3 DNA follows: TGCAGCGTTAGGACAGCCACCTACAATGAGCAGTTCTTC. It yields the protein CSVRTATYNEQFF.

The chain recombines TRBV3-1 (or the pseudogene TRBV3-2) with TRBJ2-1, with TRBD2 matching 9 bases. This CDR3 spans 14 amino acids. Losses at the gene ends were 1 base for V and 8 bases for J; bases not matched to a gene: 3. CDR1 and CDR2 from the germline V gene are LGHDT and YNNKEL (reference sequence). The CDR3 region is CASSQGRLADEQFF. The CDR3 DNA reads TGTGCCAGCAGCCAAGGCAGACTAGCGGATGAGCAGTTCTTC.

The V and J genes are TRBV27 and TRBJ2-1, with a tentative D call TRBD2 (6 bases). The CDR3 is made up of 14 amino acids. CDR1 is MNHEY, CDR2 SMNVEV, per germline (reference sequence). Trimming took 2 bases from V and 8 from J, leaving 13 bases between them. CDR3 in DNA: TGTGCCAGCAGTTTACTAGGGTCGGGGGATGAGCAGTTCTTC. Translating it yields CASSLLGSGDEQFF.

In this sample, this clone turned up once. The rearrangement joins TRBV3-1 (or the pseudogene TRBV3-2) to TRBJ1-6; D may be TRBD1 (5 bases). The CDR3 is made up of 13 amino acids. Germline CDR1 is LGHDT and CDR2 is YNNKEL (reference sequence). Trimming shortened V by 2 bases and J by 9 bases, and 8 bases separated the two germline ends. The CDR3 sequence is CASSQKGVSPLHF. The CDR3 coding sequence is TGTGCCAGCAGCCAAAAAGGGGTTTCACCCCTCCACTTT.

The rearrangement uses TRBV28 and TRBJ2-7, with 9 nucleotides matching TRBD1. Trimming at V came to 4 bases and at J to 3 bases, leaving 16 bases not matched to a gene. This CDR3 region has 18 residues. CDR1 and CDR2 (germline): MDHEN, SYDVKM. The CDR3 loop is CASSSRAPLQGAFYEQYF. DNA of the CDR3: TGTGCCAGCAGTTCCCGCGCCCCCCTACAGGGGGCGTTCTACGAGCAGTACTTC.

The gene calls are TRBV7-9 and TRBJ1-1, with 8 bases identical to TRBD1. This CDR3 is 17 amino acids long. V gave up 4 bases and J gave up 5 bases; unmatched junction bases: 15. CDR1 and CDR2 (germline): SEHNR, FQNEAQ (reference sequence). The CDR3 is CASSSSLGRGRLTEAFF. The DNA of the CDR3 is TGTGCCAGCAGCTCAAGCCTGGGCAGGGGGCGTCTTACTGAAGCTTTCTTT.

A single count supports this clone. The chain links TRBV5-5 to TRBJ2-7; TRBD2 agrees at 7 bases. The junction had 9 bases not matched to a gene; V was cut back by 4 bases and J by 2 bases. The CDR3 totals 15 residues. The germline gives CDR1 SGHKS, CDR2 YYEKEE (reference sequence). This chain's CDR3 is CASSPELAVTYEQYF. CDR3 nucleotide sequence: TGTGCCAGCAGCCCGGAGCTAGCGGTAACCTACGAGCAGTACTTC.

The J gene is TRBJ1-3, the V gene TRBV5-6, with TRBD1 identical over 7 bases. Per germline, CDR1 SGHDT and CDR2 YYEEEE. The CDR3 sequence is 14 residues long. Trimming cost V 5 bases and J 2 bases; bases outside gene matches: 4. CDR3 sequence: CASSSQGAGNTIYF. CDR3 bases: TGTGCCAGCAGTTCCCAGGGGGCTGGAAACACCATATATTTT.